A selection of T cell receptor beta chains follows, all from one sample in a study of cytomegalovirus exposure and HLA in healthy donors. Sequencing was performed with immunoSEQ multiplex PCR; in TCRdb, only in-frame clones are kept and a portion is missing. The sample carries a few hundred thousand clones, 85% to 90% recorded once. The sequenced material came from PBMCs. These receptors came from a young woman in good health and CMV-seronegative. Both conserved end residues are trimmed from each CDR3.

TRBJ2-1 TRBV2 ASEDRYNEQF
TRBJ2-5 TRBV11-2 ASSLKETPRAQY
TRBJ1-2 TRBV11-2 ASSRTGNYGYT
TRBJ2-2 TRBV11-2 ASSPQALLTGELF
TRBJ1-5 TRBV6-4 ASSDHAGSNQPQH
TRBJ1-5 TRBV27 ASSPTGVDQPQH
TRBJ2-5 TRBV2 ASSGTGSPKETQY
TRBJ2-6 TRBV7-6 ASSHPQATGANVLT
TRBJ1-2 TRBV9 ASGYGQGGGYT
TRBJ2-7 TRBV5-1 ASSSNSGGYSYEQY
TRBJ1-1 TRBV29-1 SVARGTEAF
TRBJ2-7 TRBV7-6 ASSLADRHYEQY
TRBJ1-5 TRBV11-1 ASSLARGLDGQPQH
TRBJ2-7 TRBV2 ASTNVADRSDEQY
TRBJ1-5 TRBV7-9 ASSWGGGLGNQPQH
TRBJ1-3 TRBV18 AGGTAGNTIY
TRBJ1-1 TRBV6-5 ASSRETGEAF
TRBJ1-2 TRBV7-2 ASSLNLMAGYGYT
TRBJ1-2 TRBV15 ATSRKQGARGYT
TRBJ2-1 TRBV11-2 ASRRLAGGGEQF
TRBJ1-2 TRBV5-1 ASSLAEGYGYT
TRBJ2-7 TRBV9 ASSVDGSGGEQY
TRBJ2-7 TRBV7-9 ASSYLGSYEQY